This TCR beta chain came from a study of T cell responses to AZD1222 COVID-19 vaccine. Profiled with immunoSEQ multiplex PCR; TCRdb holds only in-frame clones, not every one. This sample yields some 200,000 clones, of which more than 90% are seen a single time; 3.5% to 4% belongs to the top ten. V lost 4 bases and J lost 2, with 12 bases in between. The CDR3 totals 14 residues. Per the germline V gene, CDR1 is SGHNT and CDR2 is YYREEE (reference sequence). The receptor was derived from an adult who received the MenACWY meningococcal vaccine as a control. The chain carries TRBV5-4 and TRBJ1-2; D not certain. The starting material was peripheral blood, obtained 28 days after the second dose of the MenACWY control vaccine. The CDR3 DNA sequence: TGTGCCAGCAGCCGCGAACCGTCGAACTATGGCTACACCTTC. Translation: CASSREPSNYGYTF.